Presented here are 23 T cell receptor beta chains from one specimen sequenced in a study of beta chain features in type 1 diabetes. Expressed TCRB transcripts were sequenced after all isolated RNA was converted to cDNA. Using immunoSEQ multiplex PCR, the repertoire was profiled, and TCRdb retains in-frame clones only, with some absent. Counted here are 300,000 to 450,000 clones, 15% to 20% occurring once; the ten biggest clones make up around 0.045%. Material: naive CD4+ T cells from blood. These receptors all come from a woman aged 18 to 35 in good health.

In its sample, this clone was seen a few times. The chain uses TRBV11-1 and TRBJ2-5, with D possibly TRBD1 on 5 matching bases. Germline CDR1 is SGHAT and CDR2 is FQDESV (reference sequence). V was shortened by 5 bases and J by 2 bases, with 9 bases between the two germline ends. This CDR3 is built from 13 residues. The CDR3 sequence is CASSTGFQETQYF. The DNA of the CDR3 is TGTGCCAGCAGCACAGGCTTTCAAGAGACCCAGTACTTC. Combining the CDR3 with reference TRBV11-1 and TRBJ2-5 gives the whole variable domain EAEVAQSPRYKITEKSQAVAFWCDPISGHATLYWYRQILGQGPELLVQFQDESVVDDSQLPKDRFSAERLKGVDSTLKIQPAELGDSAMYLCASSTGFQETQYFGPGTRLLVL.

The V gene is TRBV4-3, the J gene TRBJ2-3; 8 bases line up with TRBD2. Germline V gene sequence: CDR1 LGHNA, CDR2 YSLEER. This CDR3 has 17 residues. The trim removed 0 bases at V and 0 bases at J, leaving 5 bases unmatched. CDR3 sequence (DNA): TGCGCCAGCAGCCAAGATTGGGTAGCGGGGAGCACAGATACGCAGTATTTT. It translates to CASSQDWVAGSTDTQYF.

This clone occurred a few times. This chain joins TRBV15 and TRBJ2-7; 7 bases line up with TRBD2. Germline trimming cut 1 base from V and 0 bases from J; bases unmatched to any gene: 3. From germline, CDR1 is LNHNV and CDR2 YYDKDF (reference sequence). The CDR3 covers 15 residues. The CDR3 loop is CATSRGTGGSYEQYF. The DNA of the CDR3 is TGTGCCACCAGCAGAGGAACGGGGGGCTCCTACGAGCAGTACTTC.

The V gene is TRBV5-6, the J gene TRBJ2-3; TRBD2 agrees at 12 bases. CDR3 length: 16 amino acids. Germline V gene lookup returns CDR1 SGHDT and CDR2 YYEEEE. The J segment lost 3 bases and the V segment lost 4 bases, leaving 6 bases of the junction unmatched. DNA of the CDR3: TGTGCCAGCAGCAGAAGGACTAGCGGGGTTACAGATACGCAGTATTTT. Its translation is CASSRRTSGVTDTQYF.

CDR3 nucleotides: TGCGCCAGCAGCCAAGCGGACAGCTACAATGAGCAGTTCTTC. Its translation: CASSQADSYNEQFF. The chain links TRBV4-1 to TRBJ2-1; TRBD1 is a possible D gene (6 bases). With 1 base removed from V and 3 bases from J, the gap between germline ends came to 7 bases. The CDR3 is 14 residues long. Germline V lookup: CDR1 MGHRA, CDR2 YSYEKL.

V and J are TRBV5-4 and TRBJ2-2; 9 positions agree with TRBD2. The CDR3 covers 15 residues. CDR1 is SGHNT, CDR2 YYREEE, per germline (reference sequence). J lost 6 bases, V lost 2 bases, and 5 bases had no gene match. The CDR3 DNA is TGTGCCAGCAGCTTTCGCGGGGGGGCCGCCGGGGAGCTGTTTTTT. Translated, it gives CASSFRGGAAGELFF.

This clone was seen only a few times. The CDR3 DNA follows: TGCAGCGGGGGAGAGAGGGCCGGGGAGCTGTTTTTT. Amino acid sequence: CSGGERAGELFF. V is TRBV29-1 and J is TRBJ2-2; D might be TRBD2 (5 bases). Germline CDR1 and CDR2: SQVTM and ANQGSEA. This CDR3 region has 12 residues. Trimming took 7 bases from V and 6 from J, leaving 12 bases between them.

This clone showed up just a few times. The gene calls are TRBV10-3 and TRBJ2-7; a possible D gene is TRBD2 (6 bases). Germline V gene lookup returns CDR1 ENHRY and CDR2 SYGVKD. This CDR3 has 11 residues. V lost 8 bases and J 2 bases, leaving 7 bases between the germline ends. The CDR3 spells CAIAGPYEQYF. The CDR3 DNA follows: TGTGCCATCGCGGGGCCCTACGAGCAGTACTTC.

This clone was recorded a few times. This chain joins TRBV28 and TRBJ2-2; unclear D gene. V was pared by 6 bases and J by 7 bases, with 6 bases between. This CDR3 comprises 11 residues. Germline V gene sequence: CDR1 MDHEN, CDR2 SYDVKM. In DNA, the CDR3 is TGTGCCAGCAGCTCTTTCGGGGAGCTGTTTTTT. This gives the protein CASSSFGELFF.

The CDR3 bases are TGCGCCAGCAGCCAAGATCGTGGGCAGGGGATGGAGTACTTC. It specifies CASSQDRGQGMEYF. V is TRBV4-3 and J is TRBJ2-7, with a possible D match to TRBD1 (6 bases). The CDR3 totals 14 residues. Germline CDR1 LGHNA, CDR2 YSLEER. V lost 0 bases and J lost 11, with 17 bases in between.

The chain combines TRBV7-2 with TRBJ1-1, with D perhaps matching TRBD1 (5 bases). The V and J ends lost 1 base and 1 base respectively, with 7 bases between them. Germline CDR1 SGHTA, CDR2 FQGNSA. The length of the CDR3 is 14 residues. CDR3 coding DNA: TGTGCCAGCAGCTTAGGTGGACAGAACACTGAAGCTTTCTTT. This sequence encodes CASSLGGQNTEAFF.

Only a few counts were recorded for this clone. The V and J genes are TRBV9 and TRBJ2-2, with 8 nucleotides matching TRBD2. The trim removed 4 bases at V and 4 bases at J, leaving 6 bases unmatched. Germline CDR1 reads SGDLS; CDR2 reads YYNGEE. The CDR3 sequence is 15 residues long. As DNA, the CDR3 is TGTGCCAGCAGCCCGATAGCGGGAACCACCGGGGAGCTGTTTTTT. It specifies CASSPIAGTTGELFF.

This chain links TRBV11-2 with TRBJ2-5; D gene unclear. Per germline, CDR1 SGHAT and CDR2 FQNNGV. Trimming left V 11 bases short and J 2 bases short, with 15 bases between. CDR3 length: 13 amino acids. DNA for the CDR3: TGTGCCGCAGCGAGTAGGCCACAAGAGACCCAGTACTTC. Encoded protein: CAAASRPQETQYF. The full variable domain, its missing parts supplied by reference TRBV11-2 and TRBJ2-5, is EAGVAQSPRYKIIEKRQSVAFWCNPISGHATLYWYQQILGQGPKLLIQFQNNGVVDDSQLPKDRFSAERLKGVDSTLKIQPAKLEDSAVYLCAAASRPQETQYFGPGTRLLVL.

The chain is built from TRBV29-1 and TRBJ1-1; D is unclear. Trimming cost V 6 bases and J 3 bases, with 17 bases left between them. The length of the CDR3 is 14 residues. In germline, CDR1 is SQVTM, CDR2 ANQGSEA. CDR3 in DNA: TGCAGCGTCGTACGAACTTCGAGGGACACTGAAGCTTTCTTT. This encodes CSVVRTSRDTEAFF. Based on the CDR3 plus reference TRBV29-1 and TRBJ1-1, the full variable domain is SAVISQKPSRDICQRGTSLTIQCQVDSQVTMMFWYRQQPGQSLTLIATANQGSEATYESGFVIDKFPISRPNLTFSTLTVSNMSPEDSSIYLCSVVRTSRDTEAFFGQGTRLTVV.

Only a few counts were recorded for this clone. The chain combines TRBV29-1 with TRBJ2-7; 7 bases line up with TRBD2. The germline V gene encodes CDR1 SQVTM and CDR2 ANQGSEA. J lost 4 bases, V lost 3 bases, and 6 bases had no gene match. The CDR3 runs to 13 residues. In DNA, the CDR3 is TGCAGCGTTGAGGCGGGAGTAAGATACGAGCAGTACTTC. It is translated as CSVEAGVRYEQYF.

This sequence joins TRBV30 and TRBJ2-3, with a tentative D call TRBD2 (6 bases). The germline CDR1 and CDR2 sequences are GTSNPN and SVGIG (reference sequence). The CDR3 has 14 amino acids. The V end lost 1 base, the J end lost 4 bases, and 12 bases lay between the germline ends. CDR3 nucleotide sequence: TGTGCCTGGAGTGCGGGGGAGGCCCCAGATACGCAGTATTTT. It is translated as CAWSAGEAPDTQYF.

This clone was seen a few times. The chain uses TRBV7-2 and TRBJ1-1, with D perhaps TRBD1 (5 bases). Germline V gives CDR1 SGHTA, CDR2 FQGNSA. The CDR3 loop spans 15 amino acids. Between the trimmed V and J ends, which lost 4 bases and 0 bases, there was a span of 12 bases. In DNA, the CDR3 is TGTGCCAGCAGCTATTACAGGAGCATGAACACTGAAGCTTTCTTT. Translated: CASSYYRSMNTEAFF.

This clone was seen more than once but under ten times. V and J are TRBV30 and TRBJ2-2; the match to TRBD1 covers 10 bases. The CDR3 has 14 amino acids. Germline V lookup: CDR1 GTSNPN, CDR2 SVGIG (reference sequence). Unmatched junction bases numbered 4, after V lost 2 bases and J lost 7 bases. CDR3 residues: CAWSSGTGVGELFF. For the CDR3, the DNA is TGTGCCTGGAGTTCCGGGACAGGGGTCGGGGAGCTGTTTTTT. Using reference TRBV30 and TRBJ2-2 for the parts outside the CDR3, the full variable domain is SQTIHQWPATLVQPVGSPLSLECTVEGTSNPNLYWYRQAAGRGLQLLFYSVGIGQISSEVPQNLSASRPQDRQFILSSKKLLLSDSGFYLCAWSSGTGVGELFFGEGSRLTVL.

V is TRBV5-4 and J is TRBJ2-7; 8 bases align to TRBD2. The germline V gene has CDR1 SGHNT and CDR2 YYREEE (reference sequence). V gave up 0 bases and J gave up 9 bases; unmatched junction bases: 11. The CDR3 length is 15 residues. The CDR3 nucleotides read TGTGCCAGCAGCTTGGCCCCGTTGGCGGGAGGTGGGCAGTACTTC. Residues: CASSLAPLAGGGQYF. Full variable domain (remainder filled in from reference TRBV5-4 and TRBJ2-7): ETGVTQSPTHLIKTRGQQVTLRCSSQSGHNTVSWYQQALGQGPQFIFQYYREEENGRGNFPPRFSGLQFPNYSSELNVNALELDDSALYLCASSLAPLAGGGQYFGPGTRLTVT.

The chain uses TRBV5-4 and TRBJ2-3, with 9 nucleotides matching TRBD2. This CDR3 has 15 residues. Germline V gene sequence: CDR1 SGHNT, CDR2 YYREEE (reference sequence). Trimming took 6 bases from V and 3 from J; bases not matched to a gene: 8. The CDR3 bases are TGTGCCAGCACCTCGGGACTAGCAGATACAGATACGCAGTATTTT. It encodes CASTSGLADTDTQYF.

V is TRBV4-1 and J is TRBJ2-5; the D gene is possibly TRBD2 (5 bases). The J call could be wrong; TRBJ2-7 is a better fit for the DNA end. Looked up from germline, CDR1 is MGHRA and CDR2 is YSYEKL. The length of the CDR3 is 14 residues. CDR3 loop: CASSQKEAVYEQYF. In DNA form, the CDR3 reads TGCGCCAGCAGCCAAAAGGAGGCCGTCTACGAGCAGTACTTC.

This CDR3 reads CASSGTGSGSPLHF. The CDR3 DNA follows: TGCGCCAGCTCCGGGACAGGGAGCGGTTCACCCCTCCACTTT. The chain joins TRBV4-3 to TRBJ1-6; 9 positions agree with TRBD1. J gave up 9 bases and V 8 bases, and 8 bases lay outside the gene matches. Germline CDR1 LGHNA, CDR2 YSLEER. The CDR3 consists of 14 residues.

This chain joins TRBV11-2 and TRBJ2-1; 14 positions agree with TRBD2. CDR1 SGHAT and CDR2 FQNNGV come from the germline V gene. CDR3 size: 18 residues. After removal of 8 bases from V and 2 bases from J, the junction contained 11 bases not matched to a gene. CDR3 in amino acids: CASSNRGLAGGTYNEQFF. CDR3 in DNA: TGTGCCAGCTCAAATAGAGGACTAGCGGGGGGAACCTACAATGAGCAGTTCTTC.